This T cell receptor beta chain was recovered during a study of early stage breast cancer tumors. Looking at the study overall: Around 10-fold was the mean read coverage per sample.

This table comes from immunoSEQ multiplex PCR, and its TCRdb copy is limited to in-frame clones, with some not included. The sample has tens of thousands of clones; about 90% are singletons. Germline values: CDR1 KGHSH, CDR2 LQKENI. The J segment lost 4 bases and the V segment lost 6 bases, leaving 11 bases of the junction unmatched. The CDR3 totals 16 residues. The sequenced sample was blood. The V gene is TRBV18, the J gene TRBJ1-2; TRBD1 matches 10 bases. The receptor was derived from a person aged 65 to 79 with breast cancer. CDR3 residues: CASSSRLGQGSYGYTF. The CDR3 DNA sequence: TGTGCCAGCTCGTCCCGGCTGGGACAGGGGAGCTATGGCTACACCTTC.